This TCR beta chain appears in the sequencing data of a study of T cell changes during pregnancy in multiple sclerosis. The table came from immunoSEQ multiplex PCR; TCRdb's copy has only in-frame clones and leaves some out. The data hold fewer than 20,000 clones, with around 95% observed a single time. The V end was cut by 11 bases, the J end by 4 bases, with 21 bases between. The CDR3 has 15 residues. The germline V gene encodes CDR1 MNHEY and CDR2 SVGAGI. This receptor was identified in a female donor with multiple sclerosis, enrolled in a pregnancy study. The specimen was peripheral blood, collected in the third trimester of pregnancy. The gene calls are TRBV6-5 and TRBJ1-5; possible D gene TRBD1, 5 bases. The CDR3 bases are TGTGCCCGCAAACCGGGGGTCTCATGGAATCAGCCCCAGCATTTT. Translated: CARKPGVSWNQPQHF.